A selection of T cell receptor beta chains follows, all from one sample in a study of blood T cells in healthy people across ages. Via MiXCR, TCRdb re-called the 5' RACE reads, giving one row per CDR3 protein. The sample has roughly 2 million distinct CDR3 sequences, 49% seen once. The sequencing sample was made of blood. The origin of the receptors is a woman between 40 and 55 years old in good health. Each CDR3 is given with its conserved first and last residue. Fields, in order: J gene, V gene, D gene, clone size, CDR3 protein, CDR3 DNA. A D gene is named only where the DNA matches it firmly. Clone size is stated in some rows and not others, as once, few, many or a class when expanded.

TRBJ2-5	TRBV6-2/TRBV6-3	TRBD2	.	CASTVAGGRQETQYF	TGTGCCAGCACTGTAGCGGGGGGAAGGCAAGAGACCCAGTACTTC
TRBJ2-5	TRBV15	TRBD2	few	CATSQDWGGQETQYF	TGTGCCACCAGCCAAGACTGGGGGGGCCAAGAGACCCAGTACTTC
TRBJ2-3	TRBV29-1	.	few	CSVGFLREVSTDTQYF	TGCAGCGTTGGGTTTTTGAGGGAAGTCAGCACAGATACGCAGTATTTT
TRBJ2-4	TRBV9	TRBD1	few	CASSAGGQGKNIQYF	TGTGCCAGCAGCGCAGGGGGACAGGGAAAAAACATTCAGTACTTC
TRBJ1-2	TRBV7-9	TRBD1	.	CASSPTGQSGYTF	TGTGCCAGCAGCCCAACGGGACAGTCTGGCTACACCTTC
TRBJ1-5	TRBV27	.	.	CASKEAESNQPQHF	TGTGCCAGCAAGGAGGCGGAGAGCAATCAGCCCCAGCATTTT
TRBJ2-1	TRBV6-1	.	.	CASSEPPDSKDEQFF	TGTGCCAGCAGTGAACCCCCGGACAGTAAGGATGAGCAGTTCTTC
TRBJ2-7	TRBV6-1	.	.	CASSTGPNEQYF	TGTGCCAGCAGTACAGGGCCCAACGAGCAGTACTTC
TRBJ2-7	TRBV5-1	.	.	CASSLEGLLYKQYF	TGCGCCAGCAGCTTGGAGGGACTCCTCTACAAGCAGTACTTC
TRBJ2-3	TRBV7-2	TRBD2	.	CASSFLSRGGTDTQYF	TGTGCCAGCAGCTTTCTATCCCGGGGGGGGACAGATACGCAGTATTTT
TRBJ2-5	TRBV18	TRBD1	.	CASSPTGIRLETQYF	TGTGCCAGCTCTCCGACAGGGATTCGATTGGAGACCCAGTACTTC